This TCR beta chain was identified in a study of T cell clones after liver transplantation. With 6 bases clipped from V and 10 bases from J, the junction kept 10 bases outside the gene matches. Germline V gene sequence: CDR1 KGHSY, CDR2 FQNENV. This CDR3 spans 14 amino acids. A single count supports this clone. Some clones are missing from TCRdb's copy, which holds only in-frame ones; the method was immunoSEQ multiplex PCR. The table includes just under 60,000 clones, around three quarters detected once. V and J are TRBV16 and TRBJ1-4; TRBD1 agrees at 8 bases. This TCR was recovered from a human patient who received a liver transplant. The graft donor may account for some of the T cells. The starting material was CD4+ T cells from blood, obtained at the approximately 16-month timepoint. As DNA, the CDR3 is TGTGCCAGCAGTCCCGACAGGGGTGGTGGAAAACTGTTTTTT. Translated: CASSPDRGGGKLFF.